Each of the 2 T cell receptor beta chains below was sequenced from the same sample in a study of CD8 T cells in Susac syndrome. Random hexamers served to reverse transcribe roughly 0.5 to 1 ug RNA. TCRdb passed the immunoSEQ multiplex PCR reads through MiXCR, listing each CDR3 protein once. This table holds under 250,000 distinct CDR3 sequences, roughly 95% found once. Material for sequencing was CD4+ T cells from PBMCs. Every receptor here comes from a human donor with multiple sclerosis.

The V and J genes are TRBV5-1 and TRBJ2-3; 10 bases line up with TRBD2. Germline loops: CDR1 SGHRS, CDR2 YFSETQ. J gave up 3 bases and V 0 bases, and 10 bases lay outside the gene matches. The CDR3 runs to 18 residues. For the CDR3, the DNA is TGCGCCAGCAGCTTGGTGGCTCTAGCGGGAGTTCGTACAGATACGCAGTATTTT. Translated: CASSLVALAGVRTDTQYF.

The rearrangement uses TRBV30 and TRBJ2-5, with TRBD2 matching 8 bases. CDR1 GTSNPN and CDR2 SVGIG come from the germline V gene (reference sequence). This CDR3 is built from 13 residues. V dropped 0 bases and J dropped 5; count of bases not matched to a gene: 2. The CDR3 region is CAWSVLAVETQYF. DNA of the CDR3: TGTGCCTGGAGTGTACTAGCGGTGGAGACCCAGTACTTC.